This T cell receptor beta chain was recovered during a study of T cell responses to AZD1222 COVID-19 vaccine. The CDR3 extends over 16 amino acids. The ends were cut back, 2 bases at V and 2 bases at J, with 11 bases in the middle. Per the germline V gene, CDR1 is SGHDT and CDR2 is YYEEEE. General observations from the study: A reported finding is that nearly half of spike-specific TCRs target unmutated variant regions.

Sequencing was performed with immunoSEQ multiplex PCR; in TCRdb, only in-frame clones are kept and a portion is missing. The repertoire holds 100,000 to 150,000 clones, with about 94% as singletons. With respect to this clone: What it binds is not known.

V is TRBV5-6 and J is TRBJ1-6; D unresolved. The clonotype comes from an adult in good health. The sample was peripheral blood, taken on day 0 of AZD1222 vaccination. CDR3 in DNA: TGTGCCAGCAGCTTCCCATCCAGGACCTATAATTCACCCCTCCACTTT. It encodes CASSFPSRTYNSPLHF.